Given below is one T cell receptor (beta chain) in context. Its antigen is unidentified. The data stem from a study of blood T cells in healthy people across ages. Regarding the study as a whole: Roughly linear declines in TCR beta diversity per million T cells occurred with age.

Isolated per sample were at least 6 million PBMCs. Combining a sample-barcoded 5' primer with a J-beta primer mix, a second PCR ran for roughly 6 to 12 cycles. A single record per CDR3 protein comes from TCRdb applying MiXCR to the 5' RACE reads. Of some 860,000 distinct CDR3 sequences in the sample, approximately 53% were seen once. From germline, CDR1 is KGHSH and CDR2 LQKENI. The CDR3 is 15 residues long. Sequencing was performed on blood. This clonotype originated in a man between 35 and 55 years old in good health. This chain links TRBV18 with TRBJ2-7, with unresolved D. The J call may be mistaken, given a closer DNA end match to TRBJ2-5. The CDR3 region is CASSPGQGPQETQYF. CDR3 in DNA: TGTGCCAGCTCACCCGGCCAAGGACCGCAGGAGACCCAGTACTTC.